This T cell receptor (beta chain) derives from a study of patients and donors after allogeneic stem cell transplantation. TCRdb redid the calling of the RT-PCR reads with MiXCR, one entry per CDR3 protein. Of some 40,000 distinct CDR3 sequences listed, under 35% are singletons. The CDR3 loop spans 19 amino acids. With 2 bases removed from V and 0 bases from J, the gap between germline ends came to 20 bases. The germline gives CDR1 SNHLY, CDR2 FYNNEI. The chain employs TRBV2 and TRBJ2-4; D is perhaps TRBD2 (6 bases). This TCR derives from a human donor who was either an allogeneic HSCT recipient or a stem cell or donor lymphocyte infusion donor (not recorded which). It is not recorded whose cells these are; they may come from a transplant donor. Sequencing was carried out using blood, either unsorted or a sorted T cell fraction (not recorded which). The CDR3 reads CASSETHWREPLAKNIQYF. The DNA of the CDR3 is TGTGCCAGCAGTGAAACCCACTGGAGGGAACCCCTAGCCAAAAACATTCAGTACTTC.